The following is a TCR beta chain sequence with its context. This specimen belongs to a study of blood T cell repertoires in COVID-19. Across the study: Nucleic acid was either cDNA or gDNA, and it came from T cells, B-cell-depleted T cells, or PBMCs.

Libraries were prepared by immunoSEQ multiplex PCR; TCRdb keeps only in-frame clonotypes and omits some of them. The sample holds 200,000 to 300,000 clones, just over 85% seen once. From germline, CDR1 is LNHDA and CDR2 SQIVND (reference sequence). V shed 4 bases, J shed 4 bases, and the junction held 5 bases outside the gene matches. The CDR3 runs 14 residues. Sequencing was performed on PBMCs or T cells enriched from blood (not recorded which). The chain carries TRBV19 and TRBJ1-2, with 8 bases aligning to TRBD1. The sequence was collected from a middle-aged man who had recovered from COVID-19. The CDR3 nucleotides read TGTGCCAGTAGTACCGCGACAGGGGCCTATGGCTACACCTTC. The encoded protein is CASSTATGAYGYTF.